This T cell receptor beta chain was captured in a study of vaccination and CD4 T cells after COVID-19. Study-level information: Either a CEFX pool, an HIV-1 Nef pool, or no peptide was added to control cultures.

Oncomine TCR Beta short-read sequencing was applied to DNA from cultured CD4+ T cells. One entry per CDR3 protein results from TCRdb running MiXCR on the PCR reads. The sample gives about 21,000 distinct CDR3 sequences, 38% of which show up once; approximately 5.3% is in the top ten. Treatment reported: roughly 10-day PBMC culture with coronavirus spike peptide pools or control peptides (ViraFEST assay). Negative selection isolated the CD4+ T cells once the cells had been cultured for over 9 days. The CDR3 sequence is 16 residues long. The ends lost 6 bases at V and 1 base at J; junction bases unmatched: 9. Concerning this clonotype itself: As yet, its antigen is unknown.

Sample: CD4+ T cells from blood, cultured in vitro, taken before SARS-CoV-2 vaccination. This receptor was taken from a human donor who had recovered from COVID-19. V and J are TRBV12-3 or TRBV12-4 and TRBJ2-1; 7 nucleotides match TRBD1. The CDR3 loop is CASRRSGQESYNEQFF. Here the CDR3 DNA reads TGTGCCAGCAGGCGCTCCGGACAGGAATCCTACAATGAGCAGTTCTTC.